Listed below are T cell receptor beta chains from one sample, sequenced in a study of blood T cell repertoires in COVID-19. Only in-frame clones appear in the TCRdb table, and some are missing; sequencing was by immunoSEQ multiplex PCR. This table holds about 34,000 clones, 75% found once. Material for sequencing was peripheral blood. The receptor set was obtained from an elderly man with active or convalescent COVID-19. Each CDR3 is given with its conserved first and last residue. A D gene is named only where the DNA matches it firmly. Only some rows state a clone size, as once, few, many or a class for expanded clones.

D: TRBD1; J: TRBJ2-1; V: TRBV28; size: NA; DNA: TGTGCCAGCAGGAGGGACAGCCTATCCTACAATGAGCAGTTCTTC; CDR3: CASRRDSLSYNEQFF
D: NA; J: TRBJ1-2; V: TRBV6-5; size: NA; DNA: TGTGCCAGCAAAGGGACATTGGAGGTATATGGCTACACCTTC; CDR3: CASKGTLEVYGYTF
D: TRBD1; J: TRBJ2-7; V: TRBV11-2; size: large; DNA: TGTGCCAGCAGCTTAGCGATTACAGGGGGCTCCGAGCAGTACTTC; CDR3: CASSLAITGGSEQYF
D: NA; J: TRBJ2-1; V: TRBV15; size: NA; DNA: TGTGCCACCAGCAGCGCCCCGCGCGGCGGCACCTACAATGAGCAGTTCTTC; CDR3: CATSSAPRGGTYNEQFF
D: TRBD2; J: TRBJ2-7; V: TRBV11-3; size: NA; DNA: TGTGCCAGCAGCTCCCCTCTCACTAGCGGGAGCTACGAGCAGTACTTC; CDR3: CASSSPLTSGSYEQYF
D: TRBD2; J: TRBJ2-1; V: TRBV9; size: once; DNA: TGTGCCAGCAGCGCCGGATCGGGGGGCTCCTACAATGAGCAGTTCTTC; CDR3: CASSAGSGGSYNEQFF
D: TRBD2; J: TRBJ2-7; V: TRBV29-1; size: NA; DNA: TGCAGCGTTGGTCGGACTAGCGGAATTTCCTACGAGCAGTACTTC; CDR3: CSVGRTSGISYEQYF
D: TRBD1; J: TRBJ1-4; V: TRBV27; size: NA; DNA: TGTGCCAGCAGGTCCGGGACAGCAACTAATGAAAAACTGTTTTTT; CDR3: CASRSGTATNEKLFF
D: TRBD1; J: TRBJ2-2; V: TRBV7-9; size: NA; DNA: TGTGCCAGCAGCCCACGTGGACAGGGGTCGTCCGGGGAGCTGTTTTTT; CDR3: CASSPRGQGSSGELFF
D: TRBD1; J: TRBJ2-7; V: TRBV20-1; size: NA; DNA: TGCAGTGCTAGTCCGGGACAGGGGGTTTACGAGCAGTACTTC; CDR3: CSASPGQGVYEQYF
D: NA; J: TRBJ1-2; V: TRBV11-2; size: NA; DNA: TGTGCCAGCAGCTTAGGGGGCGGCTACACCTTC; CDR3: CASSLGGGYTF
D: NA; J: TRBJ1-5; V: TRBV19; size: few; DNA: TGTGCCAGTAGTGGGTCCCTCTTGGGCAGGCAAAATCAGCCCCAGCATTTT; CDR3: CASSGSLLGRQNQPQHF
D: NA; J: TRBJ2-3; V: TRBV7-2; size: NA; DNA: TGTGCCAGCAGCGAGAGACTAGACGCAGATACGCAGTATTTT; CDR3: CASSERLDADTQYF
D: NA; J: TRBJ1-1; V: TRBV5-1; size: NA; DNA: TGCGCCAGCAGCTTGGATACACTGAACACTGAAGCTTTCTTT; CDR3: CASSLDTLNTEAFF
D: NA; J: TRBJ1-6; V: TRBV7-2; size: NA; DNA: TGTGCCAGCAGGGCGGGGGGTTCCTATAATTCACCCCTCCACTTT; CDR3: CASRAGGSYNSPLHF
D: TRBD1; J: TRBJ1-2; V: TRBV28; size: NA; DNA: TGTGCCAGCACTGAAGGGGGCCTCCTATTCACCTTC; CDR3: CASTEGGLLFTF
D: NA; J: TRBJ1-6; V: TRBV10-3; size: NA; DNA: TGTGCCATCAGTGCTACTCGGCGGGATTCACCCCTCCACTTT; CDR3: CAISATRRDSPLHF
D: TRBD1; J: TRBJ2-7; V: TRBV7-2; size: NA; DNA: TGTGCCAGCAGCTTAGATTGGGGACAGGGGTCCTACGAGCAGTACTTC; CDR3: CASSLDWGQGSYEQYF
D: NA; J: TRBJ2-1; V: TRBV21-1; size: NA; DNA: TGTGCCAGCAGCATCCCGGGGCCGGGAGCGTCTTACAATGAGCAGTTCTTC; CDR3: CASSIPGPGASYNEQFF
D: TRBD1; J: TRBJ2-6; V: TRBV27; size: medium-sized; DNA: TGTGCCAGCAGTAAGGACAGGGAAAGCTCTGGGGCCAACGTCCTGACTTTC; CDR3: CASSKDRESSGANVLTF
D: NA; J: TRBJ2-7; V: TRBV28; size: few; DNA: TGTGCCAGCAGTTTTAATATGGGGGGTCGTGAGCAGTACTTC; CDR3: CASSFNMGGREQYF
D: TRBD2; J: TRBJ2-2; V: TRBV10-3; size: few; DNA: TGTGCCATCAGTGAAATCGCTAGCGGGAGCACCGGGGAGCTGTTTTTT; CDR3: CAISEIASGSTGELFF
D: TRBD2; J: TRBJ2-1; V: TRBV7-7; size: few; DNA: TGTGCCAGCAGCCCCATACCGGGACTAGCGGGAGTTCATGAGCAGTTCTTC; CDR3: CASSPIPGLAGVHEQFF
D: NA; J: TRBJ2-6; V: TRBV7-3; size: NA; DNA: TGTGCCAGCAGGGCTTCTGGGGCCAACGTCCTGACTTTC; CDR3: CASRASGANVLTF
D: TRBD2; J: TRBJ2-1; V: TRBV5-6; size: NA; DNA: TGTGCCAGCAGCGTCGTAGTGGCTAGCGGGATTAACGAGCAGTTCTTC; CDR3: CASSVVVASGINEQFF
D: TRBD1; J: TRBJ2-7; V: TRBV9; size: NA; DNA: TGTGCCAGCAGCGTATCCACAGGGGGATCCTACGAGCAGTACTTC; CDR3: CASSVSTGGSYEQYF
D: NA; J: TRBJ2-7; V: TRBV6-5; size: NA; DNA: TGTGCCAGCAGTAGCCTCAGGGGAACCGAGCAGTACTTC; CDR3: CASSSLRGTEQYF
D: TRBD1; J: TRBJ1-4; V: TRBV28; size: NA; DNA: TGTGCCACCTGGACAGGGGAAAATGAAAAACTGTTTTTT; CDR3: CATWTGENEKLFF
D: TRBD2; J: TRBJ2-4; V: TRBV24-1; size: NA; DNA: TGTGCCACAGGGACTAGCGGTAACATTCAGTACTTC; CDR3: CATGTSGNIQYF
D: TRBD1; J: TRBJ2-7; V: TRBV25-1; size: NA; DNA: TGTGCCAGCGACGTGGGACAGGGGAGGGACGATCGACCCTACGAGCAGTACTTC; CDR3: CASDVGQGRDDRPYEQYF
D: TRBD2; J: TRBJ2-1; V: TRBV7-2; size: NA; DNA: TGTGCCAGCAGCATAGGACTAGCGGGAGGGCTGGATGAGCAGTTCTTC; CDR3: CASSIGLAGGLDEQFF
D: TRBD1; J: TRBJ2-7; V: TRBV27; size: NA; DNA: TGTGCCAGCAGTGGACAGGGTTTAAGCTCCTACGAGCAGTACTTC; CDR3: CASSGQGLSSYEQYF
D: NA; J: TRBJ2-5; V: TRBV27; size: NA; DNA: TGTGCCAGCAGTTTAAAATCATCCCAAGAGACCCAGTACTTC; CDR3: CASSLKSSQETQYF
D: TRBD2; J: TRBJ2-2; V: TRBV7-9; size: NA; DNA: TGTGCCAGCAGCATGGCTAGCGGGGTAAACACCGGGGAGCTGTTTTTT; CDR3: CASSMASGVNTGELFF
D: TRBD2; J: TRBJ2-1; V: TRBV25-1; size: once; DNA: TGTGCCAGCAGTGAGGGGGGACTAGGAGGGGACAATGAGCAGTTCTTC; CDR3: CASSEGGLGGDNEQFF
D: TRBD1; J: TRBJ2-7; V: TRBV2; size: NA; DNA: TGTGCCAGCAAAACCGGGACAGAGTCCTACGAGCAGTACTTC; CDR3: CASKTGTESYEQYF
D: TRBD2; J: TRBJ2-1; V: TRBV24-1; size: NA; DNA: TGTGCCACCAGTGATGGGACGGGAGGGCCGGTCAATGAGCAGTTCTTC; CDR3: CATSDGTGGPVNEQFF
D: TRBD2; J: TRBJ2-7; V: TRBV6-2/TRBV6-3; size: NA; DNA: TGTGCCAGCAGTTACGACCTAGCGGTCTCCTACGAGCAGTACTTC; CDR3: CASSYDLAVSYEQYF
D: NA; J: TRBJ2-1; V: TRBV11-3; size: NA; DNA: TGTGCCAGCAGCTTAGATTTCGGGATTGGACAGAGCAATGAGCAGTTCTTC; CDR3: CASSLDFGIGQSNEQFF
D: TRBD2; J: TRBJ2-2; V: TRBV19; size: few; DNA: TGTGCCAGTAGTGTTAGCGGGAGTTATACCGGGGAGCTGTTTTTT; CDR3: CASSVSGSYTGELFF